What follows describes a single TCR beta chain. What it binds is unknown. The data were taken from a study of T cell clonotyping in hematopoietic cell transplantation. Findings and caveats of the study: Few recipient clonotypes overlapped donors; over 97% were de novo at given depth.

Time point in this sample: recipient sample about 28 days before transplant, after cytoreduction. The CDR3 extends over 16 amino acids. CDR1 is LNHDA and CDR2 is SQIVND in the germline V gene (reference sequence). V lost 4 bases, J lost 9 bases, and 22 bases lay in between. Sequencing was performed with immunoSEQ multiplex PCR; in TCRdb, only in-frame clones are kept and a portion is missing. Among 30,000 or so clones listed, roughly 80% were seen once. The V call is TRBV19, the J call TRBJ2-1; D is tentatively TRBD1 or TRBD2 (5 bases each). The sample was peripheral blood mononuclear cells, taken before stem cell transplant. The receptor was derived from a woman younger than 45 with chronic myeloid leukemia. Some clones in this sample may be carry-over from other donors' samples. CDR3 region: CASSKGRAPLSGEQFF. The CDR3 nucleotides are TGTGCCAGTAGTAAGGGCAGGGCACCTTTGAGCGGTGAGCAGTTCTTC.